This T cell receptor beta chain came from a study of cytomegalovirus exposure and HLA in healthy donors. This PCR relied on a set of 60 Vbeta primers and 13 Jbeta primers. TCRdb's copy holds only in-frame clones and misses some; the assay was immunoSEQ multiplex PCR. The repertoire includes approximately 110,000 clones, 60% to 80% of them detected once, and approximately 3% sits in the top ten. This clone was counted a few times. Donors counted as nominally healthy when sampled, yet unrecorded immune exposures were likely. The sequenced material came from PBMCs. This clonotype originated in a man younger than 45 in good health and CMV-seronegative.

The CDR3 loop reads CASGRGLSYEQYF. The CDR3 DNA reads as TGTGCCAGTGGCAGGGGGCTTTCCTACGAGCAGTACTTC. The V gene is TRBV19, the J gene TRBJ2-7; 8 nucleotides match TRBD1. The CDR3 length is 13 residues. V was pared by 8 bases and J by 1 base, with 4 bases of the junction left unmatched. The V gene's germline CDR1 is LNHDA and CDR2 SQIVND (reference sequence).